This T cell receptor beta chain was sequenced during a study of regulatory T cells in long-lasting Graves disease. Whole-study findings and limits: Persistent patients shared more public clonotypes (around 2,500) than newly diagnosed patients (about 1,000).

Trimming left V 10 bases short and J 7 bases short, with 20 bases between. This CDR3 spans 13 amino acids. Germline-derived CDR1 and CDR2 are ENHRY and SYGVKD. Sample time point: newly diagnosed GD, antithyroid drugs for less than 3 months. With RNA extracted from PBMCs as input, the TCR library was made. Graves' disease diagnosis used American Thyroid Association guidelines. EDTA tubes received approximately 9 milliliters of collected peripheral blood. In the case of this clonotype: What it recognizes is unknown.

Building of the TCR beta libraries involved iRepertoire HTBI primers and Arm-PCR of CDR3 regions. TCRdb redid the calling of the multiplex PCR reads with MiXCR, one entry per CDR3 protein. The sample has under 300,000 distinct CDR3 sequences; around 20% are singletons. The sequencing used peripheral blood mononuclear cells (PBMCs), collected at new diagnosis, from a patient treated with antithyroid drugs. This sequence was found in a female donor with Graves disease. V usage is TRBV10-3 and J usage is TRBJ2-7; a weak D match, TRBD2 (6 bases). DNA of the CDR3: TGTGCCAGCAGAGTGAGCGGGTCGCTGGAGCAGTACTTC. Residues: CASRVSGSLEQYF.